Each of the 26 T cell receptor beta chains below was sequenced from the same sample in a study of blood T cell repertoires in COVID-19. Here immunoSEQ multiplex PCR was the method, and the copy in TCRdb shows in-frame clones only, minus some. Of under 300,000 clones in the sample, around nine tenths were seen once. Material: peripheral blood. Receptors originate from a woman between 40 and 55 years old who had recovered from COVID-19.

CDR3 loop: CASSVEAGGNTGELFF. DNA of the CDR3: TGTGCCAGCAGCGTAGAGGCAGGGGGCAACACCGGGGAGCTGTTTTTT. V usage is TRBV9 and J usage is TRBJ2-2; the match to TRBD1 covers 8 bases. The ends lost 0 bases at V and 2 bases at J; junction bases unmatched: 3. CDR3 length: 16 residues. CDR1 and CDR2 from the germline V gene are SGDLS and YYNGEE.

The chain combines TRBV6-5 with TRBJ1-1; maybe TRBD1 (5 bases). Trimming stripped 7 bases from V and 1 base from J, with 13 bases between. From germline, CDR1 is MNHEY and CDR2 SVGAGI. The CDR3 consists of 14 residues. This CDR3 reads CASTRQSSNTEAFF. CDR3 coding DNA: TGTGCCAGCACCCGACAGAGCTCGAACACTGAAGCTTTCTTT.

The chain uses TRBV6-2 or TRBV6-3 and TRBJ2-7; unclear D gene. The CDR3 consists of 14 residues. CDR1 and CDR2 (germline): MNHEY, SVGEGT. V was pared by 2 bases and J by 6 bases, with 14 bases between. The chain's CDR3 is CASSYDSPKTEQYF. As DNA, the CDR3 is TGTGCCAGCAGTTACGACTCCCCAAAAACCGAGCAGTACTTC.

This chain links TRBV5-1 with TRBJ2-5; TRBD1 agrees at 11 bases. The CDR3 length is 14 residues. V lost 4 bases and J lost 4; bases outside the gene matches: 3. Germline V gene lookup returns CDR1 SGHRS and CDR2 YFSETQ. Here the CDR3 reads CASSRTGGGETQYF. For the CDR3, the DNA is TGCGCCAGCAGCAGGACAGGGGGCGGAGAGACCCAGTACTTC.

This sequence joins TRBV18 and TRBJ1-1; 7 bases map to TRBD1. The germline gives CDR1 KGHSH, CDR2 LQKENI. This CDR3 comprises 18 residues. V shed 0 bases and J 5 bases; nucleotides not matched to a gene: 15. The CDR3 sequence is CASSPPEASLAGGTEAFF. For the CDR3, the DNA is TGTGCCAGCTCACCACCCGAGGCGAGTCTCGCAGGGGGGACTGAAGCTTTCTTT.

CDR3 sequence: CASSVGLAGYYNEQFF. The CDR3 DNA is TGTGCCAGCAGCGTAGGGCTAGCGGGGTACTACAATGAGCAGTTCTTC. V and J are TRBV9 and TRBJ2-1, with 9 bases lining up with TRBD2. In germline, CDR1 is SGDLS, CDR2 YYNGEE. V shed 0 bases and J 3 bases; nucleotides not matched to a gene: 4. The CDR3 runs 16 residues.

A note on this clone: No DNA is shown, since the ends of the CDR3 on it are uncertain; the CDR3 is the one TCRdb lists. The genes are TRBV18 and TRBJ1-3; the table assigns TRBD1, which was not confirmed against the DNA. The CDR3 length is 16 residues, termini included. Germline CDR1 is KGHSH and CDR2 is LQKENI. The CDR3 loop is CASSPFGPGTGNTIYF.

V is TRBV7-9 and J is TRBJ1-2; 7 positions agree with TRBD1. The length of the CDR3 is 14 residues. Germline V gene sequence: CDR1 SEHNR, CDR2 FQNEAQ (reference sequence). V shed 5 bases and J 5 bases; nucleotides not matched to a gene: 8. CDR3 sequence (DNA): TGTGCCAGCAGCCCCGGGACAGACACTTATGGCTACACCTTC. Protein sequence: CASSPGTDTYGYTF.

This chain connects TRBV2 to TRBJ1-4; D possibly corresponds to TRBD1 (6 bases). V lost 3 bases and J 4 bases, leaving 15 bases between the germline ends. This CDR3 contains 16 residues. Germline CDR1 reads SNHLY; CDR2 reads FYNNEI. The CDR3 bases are TGTGCCAGCAGTGACTTCTACAGAGGGGGTAATGAAAAACTGTTTTTT. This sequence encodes CASSDFYRGGNEKLFF. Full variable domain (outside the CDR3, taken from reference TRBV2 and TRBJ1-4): EPEVTQTPSHQVTQMGQEVILRCVPISNHLYFYWYRQILGQKVEFLVSFYNNEISEKSEIFDDQFSVERPDGSNFTLKIRSTKLEDSAMYFCASSDFYRGGNEKLFFGSGTQLSVL.

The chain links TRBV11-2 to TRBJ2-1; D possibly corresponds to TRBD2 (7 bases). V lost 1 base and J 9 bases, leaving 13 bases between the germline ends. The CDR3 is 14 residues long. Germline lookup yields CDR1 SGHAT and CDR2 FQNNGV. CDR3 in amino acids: CASSLGGGFGEQFF. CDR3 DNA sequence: TGTGCCAGCAGCTTAGGGGGGGGCTTCGGTGAGCAGTTCTTC.

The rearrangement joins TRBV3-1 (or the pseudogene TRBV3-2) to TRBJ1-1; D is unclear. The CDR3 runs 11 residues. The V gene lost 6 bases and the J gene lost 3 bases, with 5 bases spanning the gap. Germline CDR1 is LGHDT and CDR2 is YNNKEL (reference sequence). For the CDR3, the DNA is TGTGCCAGCAGTCGGTACACTGAAGCTTTCTTT. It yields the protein CASSRYTEAFF.

CDR3 in DNA: TGTGCCAGCCGGGGAGCCTACTATGGCTACACCTTC. Translating gives CASRGAYYGYTF. The chain joins TRBV28 to TRBJ1-2; D not resolved. Germline assignment: CDR1 MDHEN and CDR2 SYDVKM. V was shortened by 8 bases and J by 3 bases, with 10 bases between the two germline ends. The CDR3 extends over 12 amino acids.

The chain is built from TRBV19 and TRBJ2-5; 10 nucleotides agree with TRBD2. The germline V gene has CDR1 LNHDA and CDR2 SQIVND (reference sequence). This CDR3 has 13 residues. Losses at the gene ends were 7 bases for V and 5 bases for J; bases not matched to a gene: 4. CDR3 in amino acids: CASTRAGGETQYF. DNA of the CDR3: TGTGCCAGTACCCGAGCGGGGGGGGAGACCCAGTACTTC.

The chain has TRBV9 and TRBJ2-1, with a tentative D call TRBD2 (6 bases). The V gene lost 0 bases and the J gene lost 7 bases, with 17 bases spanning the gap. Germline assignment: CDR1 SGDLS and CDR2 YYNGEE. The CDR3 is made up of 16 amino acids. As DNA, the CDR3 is TGTGCCAGCAGCGTAGACTGGGGCGGGATGGGTAATGAGCAGTTCTTC. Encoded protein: CASSVDWGGMGNEQFF.

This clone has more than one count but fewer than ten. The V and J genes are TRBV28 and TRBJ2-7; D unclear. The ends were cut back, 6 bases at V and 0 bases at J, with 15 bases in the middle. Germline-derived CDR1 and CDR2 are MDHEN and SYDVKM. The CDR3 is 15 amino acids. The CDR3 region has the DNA TGTGCCAGCAGCCCCCCGCTCGCTACCTCCTACGAGCAGTACTTC. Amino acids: CASSPPLATSYEQYF.

CDR3 in amino acids: CASSTDRGSGANVLTF. CDR3 nucleotide sequence: TGTGCCAGCTCAACCGACAGGGGCAGTGGGGCCAACGTCCTGACTTTC. This rearrangement joins TRBV18 to TRBJ2-6; 8 bases line up with TRBD1. The CDR3 consists of 16 residues. The germline V gene has CDR1 KGHSH and CDR2 LQKENI. V lost 5 bases, J lost 3 bases, and 6 bases stayed unmatched.

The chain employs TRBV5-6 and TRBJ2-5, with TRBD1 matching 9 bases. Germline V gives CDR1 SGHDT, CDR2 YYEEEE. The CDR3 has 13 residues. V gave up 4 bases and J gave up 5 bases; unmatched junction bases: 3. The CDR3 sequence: CASSRGTGETQYF. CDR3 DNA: TGTGCCAGCAGCCGCGGGACAGGGGAGACCCAGTACTTC.

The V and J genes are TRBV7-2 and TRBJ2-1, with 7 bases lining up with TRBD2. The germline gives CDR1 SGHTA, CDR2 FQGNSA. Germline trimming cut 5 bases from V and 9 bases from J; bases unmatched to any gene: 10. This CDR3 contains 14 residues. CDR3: CASSPRLGGGEQFF. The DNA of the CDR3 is TGTGCCAGCAGCCCCCGGCTGGGGGGGGGTGAGCAGTTCTTC.

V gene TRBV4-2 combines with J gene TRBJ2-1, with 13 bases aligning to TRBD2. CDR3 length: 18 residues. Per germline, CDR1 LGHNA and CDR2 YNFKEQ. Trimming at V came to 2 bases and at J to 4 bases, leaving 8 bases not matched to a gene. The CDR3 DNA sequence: TGTGCCAGCAGCCAACTACTAGCGGGAGGGGGGTCGTACAATGAGCAGTTCTTC. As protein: CASSQLLAGGGSYNEQFF.

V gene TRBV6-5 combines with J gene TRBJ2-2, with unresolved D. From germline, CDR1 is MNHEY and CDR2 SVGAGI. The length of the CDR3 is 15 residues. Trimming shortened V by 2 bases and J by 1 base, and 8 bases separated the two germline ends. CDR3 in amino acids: CASSYEQRNTGELFF. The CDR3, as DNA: TGTGCCAGCAGTTACGAGCAGCGGAACACCGGGGAGCTGTTTTTT.

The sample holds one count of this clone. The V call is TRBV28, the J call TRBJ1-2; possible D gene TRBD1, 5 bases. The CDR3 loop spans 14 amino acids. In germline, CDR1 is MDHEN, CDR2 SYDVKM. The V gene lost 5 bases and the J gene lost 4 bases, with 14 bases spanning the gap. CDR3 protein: CASSPGAGFYGYTF. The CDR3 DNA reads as TGTGCCAGCAGTCCCGGCGCAGGGTTCTATGGCTACACCTTC.

This CDR3 reads CASSRQGSPTDTQYF. The CDR3 nucleotides read TGTGCCAGCAGCCGACAGGGGTCCCCCACAGATACGCAGTATTTT. V gene TRBV25-1 combines with J gene TRBJ2-3, with TRBD1 matching 8 bases. Germline assignment: CDR1 MGHDK and CDR2 SYGVNS. J lost 2 bases, V lost 6 bases, and 7 bases had no gene match. The CDR3 contains 15 residues.

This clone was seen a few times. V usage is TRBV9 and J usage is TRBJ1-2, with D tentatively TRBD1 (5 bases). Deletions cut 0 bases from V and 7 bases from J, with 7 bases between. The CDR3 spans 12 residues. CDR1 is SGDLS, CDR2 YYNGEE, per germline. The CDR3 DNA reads TGTGCCAGCAGCGTAGTGGGGGGTGGCTACACCTTC. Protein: CASSVVGGGYTF.

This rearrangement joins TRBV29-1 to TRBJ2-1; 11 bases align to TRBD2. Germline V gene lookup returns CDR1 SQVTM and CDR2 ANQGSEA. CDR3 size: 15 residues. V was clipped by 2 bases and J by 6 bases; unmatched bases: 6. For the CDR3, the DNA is TGCAGCGTTGAATTCCTAGCGGGAGGTTCCAATGAGCAGTTCTTC. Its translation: CSVEFLAGGSNEQFF.

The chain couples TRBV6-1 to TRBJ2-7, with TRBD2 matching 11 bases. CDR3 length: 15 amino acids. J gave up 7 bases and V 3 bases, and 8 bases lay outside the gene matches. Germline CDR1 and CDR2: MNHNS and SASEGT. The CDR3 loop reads CASSDVLAGVGEQYV. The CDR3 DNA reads TGTGCCAGCAGTGACGTACTAGCGGGAGTGGGGGAGCAGTACGTC.

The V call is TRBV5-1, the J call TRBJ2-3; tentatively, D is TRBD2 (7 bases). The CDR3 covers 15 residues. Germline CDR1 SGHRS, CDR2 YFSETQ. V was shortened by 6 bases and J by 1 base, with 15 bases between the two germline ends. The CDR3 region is CASKGGGSRTDTQYF. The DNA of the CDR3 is TGCGCCAGCAAGGGAGGGGGATCTCGCACAGATACGCAGTATTTT.